This T cell receptor beta chain was identified in a study of blood T cell repertoires in COVID-19. Libraries were prepared by immunoSEQ multiplex PCR; TCRdb keeps only in-frame clonotypes and omits some of them. The top ten clones hold 28% of a sample with roughly 120,000 clones, roughly nine tenths of them seen once. Losses at the gene ends were 2 bases for V and 3 bases for J; bases not matched to a gene: 4. Germline loops: CDR1 SGHTA, CDR2 FQGNSA. The CDR3 length is 16 residues. This TCR derives from a man aged 70 or older with active or convalescent COVID-19. The rearrangement joins TRBV7-2 to TRBJ2-1, with 10 bases lining up with TRBD2. What was sequenced was peripheral blood. The CDR3 is CASSLIGLAVYNEQFF. The CDR3 nucleotides are TGTGCCAGCAGCTTAATAGGACTAGCGGTCTACAATGAGCAGTTCTTC.